This paragraph reports one T cell receptor beta chain. PCRs were each spiked with synthetic TCR analog templates. Using immunoSEQ multiplex PCR, the repertoire was profiled, and TCRdb retains in-frame clones only, with some absent. The data hold more than 45,000 clones, with roughly 77% observed a single time. Trimming shortened V by 3 bases and J by 2 bases, and 14 bases separated the two germline ends. This CDR3 region has 15 residues. In germline, CDR1 is SGHRS, CDR2 YFSETQ. This specimen belongs to a study of PD-L1 blockade in urothelial cancer. Study at large: At some point between 2014 and 2016 therapy began: atezolizumab 1,200 mg intravenously every 3 weeks. Patients had received 0 to 3 prior chemotherapy regimens.

Each patient gave between 1 and 8 samples, pretreatment and on-treatment. V is TRBV5-1 and J is TRBJ2-5; D possibly corresponds to TRBD1 (7 bases). This specimen was PBMCs, taken around atezolizumab (anti-PD-L1) treatment. This TCR was recovered from a man in his 70s with urothelial cancer. The CDR3 DNA reads TGCGCCAGCAGCTCGGGCGGGACAGCTCAAGAGACCCAGTACTTC. This translates into CASSSGGTAQETQYF.